This is a list of T cell receptor beta chains from one sample in a study of glioma-infiltrating T cells. A single record per CDR3 protein comes from TCRdb applying MiXCR to the multiplex PCR reads. The sample includes under 150,000 distinct CDR3 sequences, roughly two fifths of them seen just once. Sequencing input: glioma tissue, nonneoplastic brain tissue, or PBMCs (not recorded which). These receptors originate from a human donor with low-grade glioma or glioblastoma, undergoing nonglioma brain surgery, or in good health (not recorded which). Both conserved end residues are trimmed from each CDR3. Fields, in order: J gene, clone size, V gene, CDR3 protein. The listing skips clone size in some rows; elsewhere it reads once, few, many or a size class.

J gene: TRBJ2-5; clone size: -; V gene: TRBV2; CDR3 protein: ASSADYQETQY
J gene: TRBJ2-1; clone size: few; V gene: TRBV6-1; CDR3 protein: ASSNSGSSYNEQF
J gene: TRBJ2-2; clone size: once; V gene: TRBV27; CDR3 protein: ASSLLGGELF
J gene: TRBJ1-4; clone size: few; V gene: TRBV6-1; CDR3 protein: ATNVQQGTNEKLF
J gene: TRBJ2-1; clone size: -; V gene: TRBV20-1; CDR3 protein: SARGTGAFKNEQF
J gene: TRBJ2-3; clone size: few; V gene: TRBV18; CDR3 protein: ASSPGTSGDTQY
J gene: TRBJ2-5; clone size: -; V gene: TRBV12-5; CDR3 protein: ASGLTDSPRTQY
J gene: TRBJ1-1; clone size: once; V gene: TRBV30; CDR3 protein: ASGFGTEAF
J gene: TRBJ1-5; clone size: -; V gene: TRBV7-2; CDR3 protein: ASSLRDRAYQPQH
J gene: TRBJ2-7; clone size: few; V gene: TRBV20-1; CDR3 protein: SALGVREQY
J gene: TRBJ1-1; clone size: few; V gene: TRBV11-2; CDR3 protein: ASSLDLTGEAF
J gene: TRBJ1-1; clone size: many; V gene: TRBV6-2/TRBV6-3; CDR3 protein: ASSYSARENTEAF
J gene: TRBJ2-3; clone size: -; V gene: TRBV27; CDR3 protein: ASSWGSTDTQY
J gene: TRBJ2-7; clone size: -; V gene: TRBV6-5; CDR3 protein: ASSHLREIGYEKY
J gene: TRBJ2-2; clone size: -; V gene: TRBV7-9; CDR3 protein: ASSYITGYTGELF
J gene: TRBJ2-2; clone size: -; V gene: TRBV2; CDR3 protein: ASSDSGASPTGELF
J gene: TRBJ2-3; clone size: -; V gene: TRBV3-1; CDR3 protein: ASSVRREDTQY
J gene: TRBJ1-2; clone size: -; V gene: TRBV7-2; CDR3 protein: ASSLTPGANYGYT
J gene: TRBJ2-1; clone size: -; V gene: TRBV4-2; CDR3 protein: ASSQGIHNEQF
J gene: TRBJ2-3; clone size: few; V gene: TRBV19; CDR3 protein: ASSISISGIGTDTQY
J gene: TRBJ2-5; clone size: -; V gene: TRBV7-2; CDR3 protein: ASSLWATSGAQETQY
J gene: TRBJ2-4; clone size: -; V gene: TRBV14; CDR3 protein: ASSQAEVSIQY
J gene: TRBJ2-7; clone size: -; V gene: TRBV20-1; CDR3 protein: SVGDTYEQY
J gene: TRBJ1-2; clone size: -; V gene: TRBV2; CDR3 protein: ASSENSYYGYT
J gene: TRBJ2-1; clone size: -; V gene: TRBV7-2; CDR3 protein: ASSLTRTGNNEQF
J gene: TRBJ1-1; clone size: -; V gene: TRBV7-6; CDR3 protein: ASSLSGTGLNTEAF
J gene: TRBJ2-3; clone size: few; V gene: TRBV5-1; CDR3 protein: ASSLEDGGTDTQY
J gene: TRBJ1-1; clone size: -; V gene: TRBV7-2; CDR3 protein: ASTRDWDSEAF
J gene: TRBJ1-5; clone size: -; V gene: TRBV2; CDR3 protein: ASRGQGGQPQH
J gene: TRBJ2-3; clone size: -; V gene: TRBV6-1; CDR3 protein: ASSLSGASTDTQY
J gene: TRBJ2-2; clone size: few; V gene: TRBV15; CDR3 protein: ATSRDFTSGSTGELF
J gene: TRBJ1-1; clone size: -; V gene: TRBV6-1; CDR3 protein: ASSSSAAGNTEAF
J gene: TRBJ2-1; clone size: -; V gene: TRBV19; CDR3 protein: ASSIEGHSGGNEQF
J gene: TRBJ2-7; clone size: few; V gene: TRBV20-1; CDR3 protein: SARLDRTYEQY
J gene: TRBJ1-4; clone size: -; V gene: TRBV20-1; CDR3 protein: SVRGAGTANEKLF
J gene: TRBJ2-3; clone size: -; V gene: TRBV7-2; CDR3 protein: ASSVRRESTDTQY
J gene: TRBJ1-2; clone size: -; V gene: TRBV27; CDR3 protein: ASSPGAPARYT
J gene: TRBJ2-1; clone size: many; V gene: TRBV15; CDR3 protein: ATSRDRGSNEQF
J gene: TRBJ1-6; clone size: few; V gene: TRBV20-1; CDR3 protein: SARRGNNSPLH
J gene: TRBJ2-7; clone size: -; V gene: TRBV20-1; CDR3 protein: SASQDRIQY
J gene: TRBJ1-5; clone size: few; V gene: TRBV20-1; CDR3 protein: SASSGALSNQPQH
J gene: TRBJ2-1; clone size: few; V gene: TRBV27; CDR3 protein: ASSSNQGYNEQF
J gene: TRBJ1-5; clone size: few; V gene: TRBV6-6; CDR3 protein: ASSYSGGGNQPQH
J gene: TRBJ1-5; clone size: once; V gene: TRBV19; CDR3 protein: ASSDSPYSNQPQH
J gene: TRBJ2-1; clone size: few; V gene: TRBV20-1; CDR3 protein: SAIGLAGYNEQF